These 27 T cell receptor beta chains were all obtained from the same sample, sequenced in a study of blood T cell repertoires in COVID-19. Libraries were prepared by immunoSEQ multiplex PCR; TCRdb keeps only in-frame clonotypes and omits some of them. The sample lists approximately 220,000 clones, approximately 83% occurring once. The sample taken for sequencing was PBMCs or T cells enriched from blood (not recorded which). The receptor source for this set is a middle-aged woman who had been exposed to COVID-19.

The chain carries TRBV5-1 and TRBJ1-3, with a possible D match to TRBD1 (5 bases). This CDR3 contains 16 residues. V was cut by 0 bases and J by 0 bases, with 10 bases left in between. The germline CDR1 and CDR2 sequences are SGHRS and YFSETQ. This CDR3 reads CASSLGTQSSGNTIYF. DNA for the CDR3: TGCGCCAGCAGCTTGGGGACACAGAGCTCTGGAAACACCATATATTTT.

The V gene is TRBV13, the J gene TRBJ1-2, with TRBD1 matching 8 bases. The germline V gene has CDR1 PRHDT and CDR2 FYEKMQ (reference sequence). The J segment lost 12 bases and the V segment lost 5 bases, leaving 17 bases of the junction unmatched. The CDR3 is made up of 15 amino acids. The CDR3 here is CASSVRTGFSWGHTF. CDR3 sequence (DNA): TGTGCCAGCAGCGTGAGGACAGGGTTTAGTTGGGGCCACACCTTC.

This sequence joins TRBV20-1 and TRBJ2-7, with D possibly TRBD1 on 6 matching bases. This CDR3 has 10 amino acids. Germline V gives CDR1 DFQATT, CDR2 SNEGSKA (reference sequence). CDR3 in DNA: TGCTGGGGGCAGGGGTACGAGCAGTACTTC. This translates into CWGQGYEQYF.

The chain joins TRBV4-1 to TRBJ1-2, with 7 bases identical to TRBD1. V shed 1 base, J shed 0 bases, and the junction held 8 bases outside the gene matches. Germline lookup yields CDR1 MGHRA and CDR2 YSYEKL. The CDR3 consists of 17 residues. CDR3 DNA sequence: TGCGCCAGCAGCCAAGGAGATGGGACAGAACCTAACTATGGCTACACCTTC. Translating it yields CASSQGDGTEPNYGYTF.

This clone appeared many times. The chain employs TRBV28 and TRBJ1-2; D ambiguous. The V gene's germline CDR1 is MDHEN and CDR2 SYDVKM. The CDR3 totals 11 residues. V was trimmed by 5 bases and J by 7 bases, leaving 8 bases between them. The CDR3 DNA is TGTGCCAGCAGTCAACCAGTTGGCTACACCTTC. This translates into CASSQPVGYTF.

This chain links TRBV27 with TRBJ2-3, with TRBD2 matching over 10 bases. Looked up from germline, CDR1 is MNHEY and CDR2 is SMNVEV (reference sequence). J was trimmed by 0 bases and V by 7 bases; bases with no gene match: 4. The CDR3 consists of 15 residues. The CDR3 DNA follows: TGTGCCAGCACCTTAGCGGGGGGTAGCACAGATACGCAGTATTTT. Protein product: CASTLAGGSTDTQYF.

The CDR3, as DNA: TGTGCCAGCAGCTCGCCTACCGCGGGAGTCGCAGATACGCAGTATTTT. As protein: CASSSPTAGVADTQYF. The chain is built from TRBV7-3 and TRBJ2-3, with 7 positions matching TRBD2. This CDR3 region has 16 residues. V shed 4 bases, J shed 4 bases, and the junction held 11 bases outside the gene matches. Looked up from germline, CDR1 is SGHTA and CDR2 is FQGTGA. Full variable domain (outside the CDR3, taken from reference TRBV7-3 and TRBJ2-3): GAGVSQTPSNKVTEKGKYVELRCDPISGHTALYWYRQSLGQGPEFLIYFQGTGAADDSGLPNDRFFAVRPEGSVSTLKIQRTERGDSAVYLCASSSPTAGVADTQYFGPGTRLTVL.

The table lists this clone with a count of one. This sequence joins TRBV3-1 (or the pseudogene TRBV3-2) and TRBJ1-1, with 8 bases fitting TRBD1. V was pared by 4 bases and J by 4 bases, with 2 bases of the junction left unmatched. The CDR3 totals 13 residues. Germline CDR1 reads LGHDT; CDR2 reads YNNKEL (reference sequence). Written as DNA, the CDR3 is TGTGCCAGCAGCCGAACAGGGGGCACTGAAGCTTTCTTT. Its translation: CASSRTGGTEAFF.

CDR3 sequence reads: CASSGAGGTEAFF. The CDR3 DNA reads TGTGCCAGCAGTGGGGCCGGGGGCACTGAAGCTTTCTTT. J is TRBJ1-1 and V is TRBV6-2 or TRBV6-3; D is perhaps TRBD1 (5 bases). V gave up 5 bases and J gave up 4 bases, with 11 bases separating them. This CDR3 contains 13 residues. Per germline, CDR1 MNHEY and CDR2 SVGEGT.

The table lists this clone with a count of one. The J gene is TRBJ1-2, the V gene TRBV5-6; TRBD1 matches 7 bases. Trimming removed 1 base from V and 7 bases from J; junction bases left unmatched: 7. CDR1 is SGHDT and CDR2 is YYEEEE in the germline V gene. The CDR3 is 14 amino acids. CDR3 coding DNA: TGTGCCAGCAGCTTGAGGCAGGGGGGTGTTGGCTACACCTTC. Protein sequence: CASSLRQGGVGYTF. Variable domain in full (rest from reference TRBV5-6 and TRBJ1-2): DAGVTQSPTHLIKTRGQQVTLRCSPKSGHDTVSWYQQALGQGPQFIFQYYEEEERQRGNFPDRFSGHQFPNYSSELNVNALLLGDSALYLCASSLRQGGVGYTFGSGTRLTVV.

This chain joins TRBV18 and TRBJ2-3, with D uncertain. Trimming took 6 bases from V and 2 from J, leaving 6 bases between them. This CDR3 has 12 amino acids. The germline V gene has CDR1 KGHSH and CDR2 LQKENI. Here the CDR3 DNA reads TGTGCCAGCTCGTACTCCACAGATACGCAGTATTTT. It is translated as CASSYSTDTQYF.

This rearrangement joins TRBV24-1 to TRBJ2-7; TRBD2 aligns across 7 bases. The CDR3 extends over 15 amino acids. CDR1 and CDR2 (germline): KGHDR, SFDVKD. With 9 bases clipped from V and 0 bases from J, the junction kept 10 bases outside the gene matches. CDR3 nucleotide sequence: TGTGCCACCCGACGGGGGGTCCCGTTCTCCTACGAGCAGTACTTC. This gives the protein CATRRGVPFSYEQYF.

This chain links TRBV5-6 with TRBJ2-1, with D maybe TRBD2 (6 bases). Trimming removed 4 bases at V and 2 bases at J, with 19 bases between. CDR1 and CDR2 (germline): SGHDT, YYEEEE. The CDR3 loop spans 17 amino acids. CDR3 in DNA: TGTGCCAGCAGCCCACCCCTGGGCGGGGCCACCTACAATGAGCAGTTCTTC. It encodes CASSPPLGGATYNEQFF. The full variable domain, its missing parts supplied by reference TRBV5-6 and TRBJ2-1, is DAGVTQSPTHLIKTRGQQVTLRCSPKSGHDTVSWYQQALGQGPQFIFQYYEEEERQRGNFPDRFSGHQFPNYSSELNVNALLLGDSALYLCASSPPLGGATYNEQFFGPGTRLTVL.

This rearrangement joins TRBV29-1 to TRBJ1-5; the D is unclear. CDR3 length: 13 amino acids. Trimming took off 2 bases at V and 2 bases at J, with 7 bases between the two ends. Looked up from germline, CDR1 is SQVTM and CDR2 is ANQGSEA. CDR3 DNA: TGCAGCGTTGAACCCGAGGGCAATCAGCCCCAGCATTTT. It specifies CSVEPEGNQPQHF.

The genes are TRBV7-2 and TRBJ2-1; 9 nucleotides match TRBD2. Losses at the gene ends were 0 bases for V and 6 bases for J; bases not matched to a gene: 3. The CDR3 is 15 residues long. Germline CDR1 is SGHTA and CDR2 is FQGNSA. The CDR3 sequence: CASSLAAGGINEQFF. In DNA form, the CDR3 reads TGTGCCAGCAGCTTAGCAGCGGGGGGTATCAATGAGCAGTTCTTC. Full variable domain (missing parts from reference TRBV7-2 and TRBJ2-1): GAGVSQSPSNKVTEKGKDVELRCDPISGHTALYWYRQSLGQGLEFLIYFQGNSAPDKSGLPSDRFSAERTGGSVSTLTIQRTQQEDSAVYLCASSLAAGGINEQFFGPGTRLTVL.

The chain combines TRBV6-2 or TRBV6-3 with TRBJ2-1; TRBD2 matches at 12 bases. The germline CDR1 and CDR2 sequences are MNHEY and SVGEGT. CDR3 size: 18 residues. The trim removed 4 bases at V and 4 bases at J, leaving 11 bases unmatched. The CDR3: CASSSPYLTSGGYNEQFF. The DNA of the CDR3 is TGTGCCAGCAGTTCGCCCTACCTTACTAGCGGGGGGTACAATGAGCAGTTCTTC.

This sequence joins TRBV2 and TRBJ1-2, with 11 bases that match TRBD1. The CDR3 sequence is 16 residues long. V gave up 4 bases and J gave up 0 bases; unmatched junction bases: 4. Germline CDR1 SNHLY, CDR2 FYNNEI. The CDR3 sequence: CASSGWDRGSNYGYTF. In DNA, the CDR3 is TGTGCCAGCAGTGGTTGGGACAGGGGGTCTAACTATGGCTACACCTTC.

The chain is built from TRBV2 and TRBJ2-7; D is possibly TRBD1 (5 bases). The CDR3 has 14 amino acids. The germline V gene encodes CDR1 SNHLY and CDR2 FYNNEI. The V gene lost 6 bases and the J gene lost 3 bases, with 15 bases spanning the gap. CDR3 sequence: CASRGRQSHYEQYF. CDR3 nucleotides: TGTGCCAGCAGGGGTCGACAGTCACACTACGAGCAGTACTTC. The full variable domain, in which reference TRBV2 and TRBJ2-7 provide the parts outside the CDR3, is EPEVTQTPSHQVTQMGQEVILRCVPISNHLYFYWYRQILGQKVEFLVSFYNNEISEKSEIFDDQFSVERPDGSNFTLKIRSTKLEDSAMYFCASRGRQSHYEQYFGPGTRLTVT.

The chain combines TRBV10-2 with TRBJ2-4; TRBD1 might be the D (6 bases). Looked up from germline, CDR1 is WSHSY and CDR2 is SAAADI. This CDR3 has 16 amino acids. V lost 3 bases and J lost 15, with 27 bases in between. The CDR3 loop is CASSDRQGRGQPSRYF. In nucleotides, the CDR3 is TGCGCCAGCAGTGACCGCCAGGGCCGGGGACAACCTAGTAGGTACTTC.

The V gene is TRBV11-2, the J gene TRBJ2-6; TRBD2 is a possible D gene (5 bases). V was pared by 5 bases and J by 2 bases, with 13 bases between. Germline-derived CDR1 and CDR2 are SGHAT and FQNNGV. The CDR3 is 16 residues long. CDR3 amino acids: CASSPRVGAGANVLTF. CDR3 DNA sequence: TGTGCCAGCAGCCCCCGGGTCGGGGCTGGGGCCAACGTCCTGACTTTC.

This rearrangement joins TRBV4-1 to TRBJ1-6; TRBD1 agrees at 8 bases. Germline V CDR1 and CDR2: MGHRA, YSYEKL. V gave up 4 bases and J gave up 4 bases; unmatched junction bases: 3. This CDR3 has 15 residues. The CDR3 here is CASSLDRAYNSPLHF. CDR3 coding DNA: TGCGCCAGCAGCCTGGACAGGGCGTATAATTCACCCCTCCACTTT.

In its sample, this clone was seen once. The chain recombines TRBV28 with TRBJ1-6, with D perhaps TRBD1 (5 bases). V was trimmed by 2 bases and J by 8 bases, leaving 10 bases between them. CDR3 length equals 14 residues. CDR1 and CDR2 (germline): MDHEN, SYDVKM. The CDR3 bases are TGTGCCAGCAGTTTAAGGGCAGGGTATTCACCCCTCCACTTT. Its translation is CASSLRAGYSPLHF.

V and J are TRBV30 and TRBJ1-5; no reliable D call. With 2 bases removed from V and 7 bases from J, the gap between germline ends came to 15 bases. The CDR3 is 14 amino acids. CDR1 and CDR2 (germline): GTSNPN, SVGIG (reference sequence). This CDR3 reads CAWSLSRAVQPQHF. The CDR3 DNA reads as TGTGCCTGGAGTCTTTCGAGGGCAGTGCAGCCCCAGCATTTT.

V is TRBV30 and J is TRBJ2-7, with TRBD1 matching 9 bases. Germline CDR1 and CDR2: GTSNPN and SVGIG (reference sequence). This CDR3 is 12 amino acids long. Trimming at V came to 8 bases and at J to 4 bases, leaving 6 bases not matched to a gene. CDR3 in amino acids: CAGGQGGYEQYF. CDR3 nucleotide sequence: TGTGCCGGGGGACAGGGAGGATACGAGCAGTACTTC. Supplemented by reference TRBV30 and TRBJ2-7, the full variable domain reads SQTIHQWPATLVQPVGSPLSLECTVEGTSNPNLYWYRQAAGRGLQLLFYSVGIGQISSEVPQNLSASRPQDRQFILSSKKLLLSDSGFYLCAGGQGGYEQYFGPGTRLTVT.

This clone was observed a single time. The V and J genes are TRBV19 and TRBJ2-2, with a possible D match to TRBD1 (6 bases). The V gene's germline CDR1 is LNHDA and CDR2 SQIVND (reference sequence). V was clipped by 5 bases and J by 2 bases, with 15 bases between them. The CDR3 sequence is 16 residues long. The CDR3 reads CASSEGQRPNTGELFF. DNA of the CDR3: TGTGCCAGTAGTGAAGGACAGCGCCCAAACACCGGGGAGCTGTTTTTT.

V is TRBV27 and J is TRBJ1-1; D call uncertain. Trimming left V 7 bases short and J 1 base short, with 7 bases between. The CDR3 contains 12 residues. Per germline, CDR1 MNHEY and CDR2 SMNVEV (reference sequence). CDR3 nucleotide sequence: TGTGCCAGCATGGGAGGGAACACTGAAGCTTTCTTT. Translated, it gives CASMGGNTEAFF.

The rearrangement links TRBV11-2 to TRBJ1-2; tentative D call: TRBD1 (6 bases). From germline, CDR1 is SGHAT and CDR2 FQNNGV. The CDR3 runs to 15 residues. Trimming shortened V by 1 base and J by 1 base, and 10 bases separated the two germline ends. The CDR3 DNA reads as TGTGCCAGCAGCTTAGGGACAGCAAATAACTATGGCTACACCTTC. Protein sequence: CASSLGTANNYGYTF.